The 3 T cell receptor beta chains below were found in one sample sequenced in a study of blood T cell repertoires in COVID-19. Sequencing used immunoSEQ multiplex PCR; TCRdb keeps in-frame clones, though not all of them. Altogether 130,000 to 150,000 clones are present, approximately 84% being singletons, with the ten largest covering about 9.3%. Sequencing used peripheral blood. The receptors were sampled from a woman older than 75 in a cohort sampled during active or convalescent COVID-19.

This clone occurred once. This chain uses TRBV28 with TRBJ2-3; TRBD2 is a possible D gene (6 bases). This CDR3 has 12 amino acids. Trimming took 5 bases from V and 8 from J, leaving 11 bases between them. CDR1 and CDR2 (germline): MDHEN, SYDVKM. In nucleotides, the CDR3 is TGTGCCAGCAGTCGCGGGACTGGTACGCAGTATTTT. Its translation: CASSRGTGTQYF. Full variable domain (rest looked up from reference TRBV28 and TRBJ2-3): DVKVTQSSRYLVKRTGEKVFLECVQDMDHENMFWYRQDPGLGLRLIYFSYDVKMKEKGDIPEGYSVSREKKERFSLILESASTNQTSMYLCASSRGTGTQYFGPGTRLTVL.

The rearrangement uses TRBV9 and TRBJ2-3; 8 bases map to TRBD1. The length of the CDR3 is 17 residues. The V segment lost 1 base and the J segment 4 bases; nucleotides outside the gene matches: 11. Germline CDR1 and CDR2: SGDLS and YYNGEE. This CDR3 reads CASSVFNGQGIPDTQYF. For the CDR3, the DNA is TGTGCCAGCAGCGTATTTAACGGACAGGGCATCCCAGATACGCAGTATTTT.

The rearrangement joins TRBV7-9 to TRBJ1-6, with 8 bases lining up with TRBD1. The CDR3 loop spans 14 amino acids. CDR1 SEHNR and CDR2 FQNEAQ come from the germline V gene (reference sequence). V was clipped by 5 bases and J by 8 bases; unmatched bases: 5. CDR3 protein: CASSPTGEHSPLHF. CDR3 DNA: TGTGCCAGCAGCCCGACAGGGGAGCATTCACCCCTCCACTTT.